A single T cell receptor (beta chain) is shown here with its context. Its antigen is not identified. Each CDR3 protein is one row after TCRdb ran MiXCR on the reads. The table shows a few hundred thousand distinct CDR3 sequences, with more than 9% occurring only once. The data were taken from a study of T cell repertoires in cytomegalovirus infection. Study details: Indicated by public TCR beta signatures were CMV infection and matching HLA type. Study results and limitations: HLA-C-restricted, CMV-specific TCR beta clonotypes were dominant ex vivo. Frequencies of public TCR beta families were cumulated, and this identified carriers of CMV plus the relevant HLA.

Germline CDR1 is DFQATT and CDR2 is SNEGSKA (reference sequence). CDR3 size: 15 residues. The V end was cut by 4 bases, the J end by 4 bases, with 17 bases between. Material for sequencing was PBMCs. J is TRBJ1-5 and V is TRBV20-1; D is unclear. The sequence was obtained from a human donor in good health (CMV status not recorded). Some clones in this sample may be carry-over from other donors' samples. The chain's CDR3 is CSANELPAPNQPQHF. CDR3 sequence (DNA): TGCAGTGCTAACGAATTACCCGCACCAAATCAGCCCCAGCATTTT.